The rows below give T cell receptor beta chains drawn from one sample of a study of OX40 agonist ivuxolimab in advanced cancers. Method: immunoSEQ multiplex PCR; TCRdb's copy keeps in-frame clones and lacks some. The sample comprises tens of thousands of clones, 81% of which are singletons, and approximately 6.6% rests with the top ten. The source was CD4+ or CD8+ T cells sorted from blood, collected in a trial of the OX40 agonist ivuxolimab. All receptors derive from an adult with an advanced solid tumor such as melanoma, head and neck, liver or kidney cancer. CDR3s include the opening cysteine and the closing phenylalanine or tryptophan. Fields, in order: D gene, V gene, J gene, clone size, CDR3 protein, CDR3 DNA. A D gene is named only where the DNA matches it firmly. Clone size, where shown, is once, few, many, or a class for clones that have expanded.

>.|TRBV14|TRBJ2-7|few
CASSQDGLPSYEQYF
TGTGCCAGCAGCCAAGACGGACTACCCTCCTACGAGCAGTACTTC
>TRBD2|TRBV29-1|TRBJ2-5|.
CSVEWSSGTRETQYF
TGCAGCGTTGAATGGTCTAGCGGGACCCGCGAGACCCAGTACTTC
>.|TRBV19|TRBJ2-7|.
CASSIGRDSYEQYF
TGTGCCAGTAGTATAGGCAGAGACTCCTACGAGCAGTACTTC
>.|TRBV4-2|TRBJ1-5|.
CASSQDLPDREPSQPQHF
TGTGCCAGCAGCCAAGATTTGCCAGATAGGGAACCAAGTCAGCCCCAGCATTTT
>.|TRBV9|TRBJ2-7|.
CASSPGTDEQYF
TGTGCCAGCAGCCCCGGGACTGACGAGCAGTACTTC
>.|TRBV20-1|TRBJ1-2|few
CSAREGPGYTF
TGCAGTGCCCGAGAAGGACCTGGCTACACCTTC
>TRBD1|TRBV6-5|TRBJ1-2|.
CASSRTGGFGYTF
TGTGCCAGCAGCCGGACAGGGGGCTTTGGCTACACCTTC
>.|TRBV28|TRBJ1-2|.
CASSLLTMNDGYTF
TGTGCCAGCAGTTTACTTACTATGAATGATGGCTACACCTTC
>.|TRBV25-1|TRBJ2-2|.
CASSEYMGGGWELFF
TGTGCCAGCAGTGAATACATGGGAGGAGGATGGGAGCTGTTTTTT
>TRBD1|TRBV27|TRBJ2-7|.
CASSLFGQGGYEQYF
TGTGCCAGCAGTTTATTCGGACAGGGGGGCTACGAGCAGTACTTC
>.|TRBV5-4|TRBJ2-7|.
CASSDPGQAYEQYF
TGTGCCAGCAGCGACCCGGGACAAGCCTACGAGCAGTACTTC
>.|TRBV28|TRBJ1-5|.
CASSSTGRGNQPQHF
TGTGCCAGCAGTTCTACAGGGCGGGGCAATCAGCCCCAGCATTTT
>TRBD1|TRBV6-5|TRBJ1-1|.
CASSYSSGGGTEAFF
TGTGCCAGCAGTTACTCTTCAGGGGGAGGAACTGAAGCTTTCTTT
>.|TRBV7-9|TRBJ2-7|few
CASRGDYEQYF
TGTGCCAGCAGGGGGGACTACGAGCAGTACTTC
>.|TRBV11-3|TRBJ1-1|once
CASSSGVNTEAFF
TGTGCCAGCAGCTCGGGCGTGAACACTGAAGCTTTCTTT
>.|TRBV5-4|TRBJ2-3|.
CASSPGTTDTQYF
TGTGCCAGCAGTCCGGGGACCACAGATACGCAGTATTTT
>TRBD1|TRBV4-1|TRBJ1-1|.
CASSQDEGADTEAFF
TGCGCCAGCAGCCAAGATGAGGGGGCGGACACTGAAGCTTTCTTT
>.|TRBV7-2|TRBJ1-1|.
CASSLVLAWTEAFF
TGTGCCAGCAGCTTAGTATTGGCGTGGACTGAAGCTTTCTTT
>.|TRBV5-1|TRBJ2-7|.
CASSLAEGYEQYF
TGCGCCAGCAGCTTGGCCGAGGGGTACGAGCAGTACTTC
>.|TRBV30|TRBJ2-7|.
CAWSVDLYEQYF
TGTGCCTGGAGTGTAGACCTTTACGAGCAGTACTTC
>TRBD1|TRBV6-5|TRBJ1-1|.
CASSEEGGGTEAFF
TGTGCCAGCAGTGAAGAAGGGGGCGGCACTGAAGCTTTCTTT
>TRBD1|TRBV19|TRBJ2-1|.
CASSSWTGQGGTWNEQFF
TGTGCCAGTAGTTCGTGGACAGGGCAGGGTGGTACTTGGAATGAGCAGTTCTTC
>.|TRBV7-9|TRBJ1-5|.
CASSLESQPQHF
TGTGCCAGCAGCTTAGAGAGTCAGCCCCAGCATTTT
>.|TRBV27|TRBJ1-1|.
CASSLGTHTEAFF
TGTGCCAGCAGTTTGGGGACCCACACTGAAGCTTTCTTT
>.|TRBV4-3|TRBJ1-4|.
CASSHHLRGNNEKLFF
TGCGCCAGCAGCCACCATCTAAGAGGGAATAATGAAAAACTGTTTTTT
>.|TRBV29-1|TRBJ1-2|medium-sized
CSVPVGYGYTF
TGCAGCGTCCCTGTTGGGTATGGCTACACCTTC
>.|TRBV7-6|TRBJ2-7|.
CASSPRASYEQYF
TGTGCCAGCAGCCCGCGGGCATCCTACGAGCAGTACTTC
>.|TRBV19|TRBJ2-7|.
CASSMGPGVPSEQYF
TGTGCCAGTAGTATGGGTCCGGGGGTCCCTTCCGAGCAGTACTTC
>TRBD1|TRBV7-6|TRBJ2-7|.
CASSLATGENEQYF
TGTGCCAGCAGCTTAGCTACAGGGGAGAACGAGCAGTACTTC
>.|TRBV30|TRBJ1-2|.
CAWSVTAYRYTF
TGTGCCTGGAGTGTAACGGCCTATCGCTACACCTTC
>TRBD1|TRBV4-2|TRBJ2-7|.
CASSHVTGSYEQYF
TGTGCCAGCAGCCACGTGACAGGGTCCTACGAGCAGTACTTC
>.|TRBV7-9|TRBJ1-1|.
CASSLLEQNTEAFF
TGTGCCAGCAGCTTACTAGAGCAGAACACTGAAGCTTTCTTT
>.|TRBV13|TRBJ2-5|few
CASSLENTGETQYF
TGTGCCAGCAGCTTAGAAAACACGGGGGAGACCCAGTACTTC
>.|TRBV18|TRBJ2-7|.
CASSPPGRAYEQYF
TGTGCCAGCTCACCCCCAGGGAGAGCCTACGAGCAGTACTTC
>.|TRBV18|TRBJ1-6|.
CASSFSQWGSSYNSPLHF
TGTGCCAGCTCCTTTTCTCAATGGGGGAGCTCCTATAATTCACCCCTCCACTTT